Listed here are 3 T cell receptor beta chains from one sample, sequenced in a study of post-analysis software for immune sequencing data. Study results and caveats: About 5 TRBV segments appeared more often in patients than in controls, and TRBV5-6, TRBV5-1 and TRBV20-1 were among these.

Unique molecular identifiers were carried by the TCR beta cDNA libraries. TCRdb reanalysed the PCR reads using MiXCR and keeps one entry per CDR3 protein. The sample lists roughly 200,000 distinct CDR3 sequences; over 25% were seen once. For these TCRs, the target antigens are not known. Material for sequencing was blood. These receptors originate from a girl aged 2-17 years with multiple sclerosis.

This clonotype came up many times. The J gene is TRBJ2-5, the V gene TRBV20-1; unclear D gene. V was shortened by 6 bases and J by 4 bases, with 15 bases between the two germline ends. Germline CDR1 DFQATT, CDR2 SNEGSKA (reference sequence). CDR3 size: 13 residues. CDR3 bases: TGCAGTGCCCGGACCCAAAGAGGAGAGACCCAGTACTTC. This encodes CSARTQRGETQYF.

This chain uses TRBV28 with TRBJ2-7, with 9 bases matching TRBD1. Germline V gives CDR1 MDHEN, CDR2 SYDVKM. There are 15 residues in the CDR3. The junction had 7 bases not matched to a gene; V was cut back by 5 bases and J by 2 bases. The CDR3 here is CASSNRDRVTYEQYV. DNA of the CDR3: TGTGCCAGCAGTAATAGGGACAGGGTCACCTACGAGCAGTACGTC.

At least ten counts were recorded for this clonotype. The gene calls are TRBV5-1 and TRBJ2-5; no definite D call. Between the trimmed V and J ends, which lost 6 bases and 2 bases, there was a span of 20 bases. Germline-derived CDR1 and CDR2 are SGHRS and YFSETQ. This CDR3 has 16 amino acids. CDR3: CASTRSPSADQETQYF. In DNA, the CDR3 is TGCGCCAGCACCAGATCTCCCTCGGCGGATCAAGAGACCCAGTACTTC.